A single T cell receptor (beta chain) is shown here with its context. Its antigen remains unknown. The data were taken from a study of cytomegalovirus exposure and HLA in healthy donors. CDR3 size: 16 residues. Looked up from germline, CDR1 is SGHRS and CDR2 is YFSETQ. Trimming cost V 3 bases and J 9 bases, with 21 bases left between them. A multiplex PCR was run with 60 Vbeta primers and 13 Jbeta primers. Repertoires were generated with immunoSEQ multiplex PCR, while TCRdb's copy carries only in-frame clones and drops some. Among under 200,000 clones listed, approximately 86% were seen once. Findings and limits, study-wide: Another analysis was done later, and it associated fewer than 20,000 TCR beta sequences with HLA alleles at 0.05 false discovery rate. It was in a later analysis that TCR association rates were seen to vary by HLA locus, highest for DRB1 and lowest for HLA-C.

This TCR was sampled from a young woman in good health and CMV-seronegative. The sample taken for sequencing was PBMCs. This chain uses TRBV5-1 with TRBJ2-2, with D tentatively TRBD2 (5 bases). CDR3 nucleotides: TGCGCCAGCAGCTCCTACCCGGGCGGGCTAGACTGGGAGCTGTTTTTT. Protein sequence: CASSSYPGGLDWELFF.